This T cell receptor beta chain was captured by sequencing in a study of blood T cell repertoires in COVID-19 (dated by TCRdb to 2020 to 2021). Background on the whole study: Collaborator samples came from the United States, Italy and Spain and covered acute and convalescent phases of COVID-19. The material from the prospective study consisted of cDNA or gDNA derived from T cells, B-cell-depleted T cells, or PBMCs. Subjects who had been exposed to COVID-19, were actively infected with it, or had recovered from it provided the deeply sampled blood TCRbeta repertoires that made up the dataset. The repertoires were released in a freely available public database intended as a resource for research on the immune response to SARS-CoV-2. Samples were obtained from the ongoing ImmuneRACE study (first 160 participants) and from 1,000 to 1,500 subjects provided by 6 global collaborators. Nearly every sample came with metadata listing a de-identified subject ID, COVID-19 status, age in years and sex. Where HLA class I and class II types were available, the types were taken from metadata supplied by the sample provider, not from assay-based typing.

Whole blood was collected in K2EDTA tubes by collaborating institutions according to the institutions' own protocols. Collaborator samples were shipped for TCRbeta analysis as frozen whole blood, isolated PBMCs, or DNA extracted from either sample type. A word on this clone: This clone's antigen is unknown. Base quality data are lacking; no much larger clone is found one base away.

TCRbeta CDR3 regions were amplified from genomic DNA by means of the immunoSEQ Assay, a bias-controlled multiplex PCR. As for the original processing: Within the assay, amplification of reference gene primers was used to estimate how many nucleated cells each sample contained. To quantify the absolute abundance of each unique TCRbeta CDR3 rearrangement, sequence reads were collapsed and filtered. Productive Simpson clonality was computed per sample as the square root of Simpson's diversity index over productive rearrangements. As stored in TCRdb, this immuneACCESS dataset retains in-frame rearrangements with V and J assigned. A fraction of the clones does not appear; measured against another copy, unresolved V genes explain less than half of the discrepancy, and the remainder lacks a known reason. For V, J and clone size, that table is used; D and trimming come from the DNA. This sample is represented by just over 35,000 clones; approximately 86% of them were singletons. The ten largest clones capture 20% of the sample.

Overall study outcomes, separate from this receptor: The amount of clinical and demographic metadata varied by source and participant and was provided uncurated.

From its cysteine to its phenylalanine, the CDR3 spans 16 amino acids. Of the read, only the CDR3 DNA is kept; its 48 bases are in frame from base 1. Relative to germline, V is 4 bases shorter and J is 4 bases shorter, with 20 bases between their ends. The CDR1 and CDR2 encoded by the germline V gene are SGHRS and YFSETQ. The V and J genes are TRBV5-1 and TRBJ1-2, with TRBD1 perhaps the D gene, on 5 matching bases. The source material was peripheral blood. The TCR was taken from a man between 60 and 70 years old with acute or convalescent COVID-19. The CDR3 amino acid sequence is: CASSDQRAGDGYGYTF. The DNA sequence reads TGCGCCAGCAGCGATCAGCGAGCGGGGGATGGCTATGGCTACACCTTC.